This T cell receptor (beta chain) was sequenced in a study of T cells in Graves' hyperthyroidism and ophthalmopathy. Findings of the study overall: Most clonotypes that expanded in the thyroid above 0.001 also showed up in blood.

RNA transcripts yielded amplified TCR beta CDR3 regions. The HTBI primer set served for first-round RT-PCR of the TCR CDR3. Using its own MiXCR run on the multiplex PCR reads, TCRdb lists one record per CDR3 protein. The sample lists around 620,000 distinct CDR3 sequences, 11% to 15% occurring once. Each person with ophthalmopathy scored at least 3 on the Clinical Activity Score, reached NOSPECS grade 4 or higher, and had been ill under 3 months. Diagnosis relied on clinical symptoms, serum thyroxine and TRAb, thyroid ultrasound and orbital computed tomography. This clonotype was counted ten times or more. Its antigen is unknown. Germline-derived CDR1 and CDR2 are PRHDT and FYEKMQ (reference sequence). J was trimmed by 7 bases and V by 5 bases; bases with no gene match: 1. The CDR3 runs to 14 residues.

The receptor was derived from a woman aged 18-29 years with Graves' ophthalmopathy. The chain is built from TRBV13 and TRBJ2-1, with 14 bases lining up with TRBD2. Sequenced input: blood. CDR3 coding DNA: TGTGCCAGCAGCAGGACTAGCGGGAGGAATGAGCAGTTCTTC. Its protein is CASSRTSGRNEQFF.